This T cell receptor (beta chain) was sequenced for a study of blood T cells in healthy people across ages. This clonotype occurred a few times. A second PCR of 7 to 11 cycles used a sample-barcoded 5' primer and a J-beta primer mix. TCRdb re-analysed the 5' RACE reads in MiXCR, keeping a single row per CDR3 protein. The sample has over 700,000 distinct CDR3 sequences, roughly 25% seen once. Caucasian, healthy and from Russia, the donors were aged between about 6 and 90. V dropped 0 bases and J dropped 4; count of bases not matched to a gene: 9. The CDR3 loop spans 18 amino acids. Germline V lookup: CDR1 LGHDT, CDR2 YNNKEL (reference sequence). The same specimen was also included in a second study, on T cells of mothers and their children. This second study says: For unrelated pairs as for related ones, thymic selection shapes TCR recombination output similarly. Researchers report slightly higher, though non-significant, overlap in related mother-child pairs than in unrelated pairs.

The chain combines TRBV3-1 with TRBJ2-3; TRBD2 matches at 11 bases. Source material: blood. The receptor comes from a boy between 10 and 17 years old in good health. The DNA of the CDR3 is TGTGCCAGCAGCCAAGATCTTACTAGCGGGAGTATACCAGATACGCAGTATTTT. Its protein product is CASSQDLTSGSIPDTQYF.